The T cell receptor (beta chain) described here comes from a study of T-cell memory formation after mild COVID-19. Study-wide results and caveats: In pre-infection memory, a portion of responding clones appeared, which suggested that cross-reactive memory joined. Among clones contracting day 15 to 85, CD4/CD8 was balanced, whereas later expanders leaned CD4+.

Only a few counts were recorded for this clonotype. What it binds is not known. A single record per CDR3 protein comes from TCRdb applying MiXCR to the 5' RACE reads. The sample records about 320,000 distinct CDR3 sequences, about 13% being singletons. The CDR3 totals 13 residues. The V gene lost 4 bases and the J gene lost 3 bases, with 9 bases spanning the gap. CDR1 SGHTA and CDR2 FQGNSA come from the germline V gene. This sequence originates from a young man who had mild COVID-19 (a few samples of this study predate the infection). Cell type and time point are not known. Sequenced sample: PBMCs or a T cell subset sorted from them (not recorded which). The V gene is TRBV7-2, the J gene TRBJ2-5; no clear D gene. Here the CDR3 DNA reads TGTGCCAGCAGCTGGCCACCCGAAGAGACCCAGTACTTC. Its translation is CASSWPPEETQYF.